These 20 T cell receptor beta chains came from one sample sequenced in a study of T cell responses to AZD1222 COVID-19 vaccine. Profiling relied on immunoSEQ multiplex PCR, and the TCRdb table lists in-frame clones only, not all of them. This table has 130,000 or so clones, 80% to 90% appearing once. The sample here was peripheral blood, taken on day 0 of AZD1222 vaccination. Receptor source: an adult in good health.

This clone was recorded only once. The chain's CDR3 is CASTIGTATWYF. The CDR3 DNA is TGCGCCAGCACAATCGGGACAGCAACATGGTACTTC. This chain connects TRBV5-1 to TRBJ2-7, with 7 nucleotides matching TRBD1. The CDR3 sequence is 12 residues long. Germline loops: CDR1 SGHRS, CDR2 YFSETQ. After removal of 6 bases from V and 12 bases from J, the junction contained 12 bases not matched to a gene.

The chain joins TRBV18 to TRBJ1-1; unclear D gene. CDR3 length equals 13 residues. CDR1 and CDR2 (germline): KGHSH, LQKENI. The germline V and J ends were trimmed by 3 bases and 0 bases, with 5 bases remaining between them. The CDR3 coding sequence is TGTGCCAGCTCACCGAGTATGAACACTGAAGCTTTCTTT. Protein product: CASSPSMNTEAFF.

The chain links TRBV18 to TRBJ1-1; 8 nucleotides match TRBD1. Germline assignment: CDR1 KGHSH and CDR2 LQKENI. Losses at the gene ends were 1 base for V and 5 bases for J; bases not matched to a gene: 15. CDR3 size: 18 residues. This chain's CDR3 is CASSPQGFQGAVGTEAFF. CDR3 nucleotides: TGTGCCAGCTCACCACAGGGCTTCCAGGGGGCTGTGGGGACTGAAGCTTTCTTT.

Written as DNA, the CDR3 is TGTGCCAGTAGTCCCCAACTAGAACGGAGCACTGAAGCTTTCTTT. Its protein is CASSPQLERSTEAFF. The rearrangement uses TRBV19 and TRBJ1-1; D gene uncertain. This CDR3 region has 15 residues. Germline assignment: CDR1 LNHDA and CDR2 SQIVND (reference sequence). V gave up 5 bases and J gave up 4 bases, with 17 bases separating them.

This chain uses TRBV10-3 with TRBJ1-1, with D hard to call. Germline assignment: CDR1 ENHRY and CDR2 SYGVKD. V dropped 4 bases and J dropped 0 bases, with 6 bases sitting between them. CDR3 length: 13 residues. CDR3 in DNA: TGTGCCATCAGTGGGCACATGAACACTGAAGCTTTCTTT. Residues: CAISGHMNTEAFF.

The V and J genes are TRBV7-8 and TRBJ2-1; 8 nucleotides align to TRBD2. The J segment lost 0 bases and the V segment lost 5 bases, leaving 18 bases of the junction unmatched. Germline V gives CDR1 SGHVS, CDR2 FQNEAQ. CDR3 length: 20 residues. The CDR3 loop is CASSRGLAKLHMSSYNEQFF. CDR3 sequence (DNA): TGTGCCAGCAGCCGAGGACTAGCCAAACTCCATATGAGCTCCTACAATGAGCAGTTCTTC.

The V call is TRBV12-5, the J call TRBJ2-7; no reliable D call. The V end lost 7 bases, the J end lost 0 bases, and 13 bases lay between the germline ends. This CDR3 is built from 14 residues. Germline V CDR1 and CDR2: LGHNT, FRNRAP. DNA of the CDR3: TGTGCTAGTGCCCCACTGCCGAACTCCTACGAGCAGTACTTC. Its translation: CASAPLPNSYEQYF.

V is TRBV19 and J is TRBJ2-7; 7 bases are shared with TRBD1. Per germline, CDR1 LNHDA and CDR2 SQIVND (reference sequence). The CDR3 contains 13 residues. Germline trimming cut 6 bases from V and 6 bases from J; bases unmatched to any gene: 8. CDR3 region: CASSLDRATEQYF. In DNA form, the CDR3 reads TGTGCCAGTAGCCTTGACAGGGCAACCGAGCAGTACTTC.

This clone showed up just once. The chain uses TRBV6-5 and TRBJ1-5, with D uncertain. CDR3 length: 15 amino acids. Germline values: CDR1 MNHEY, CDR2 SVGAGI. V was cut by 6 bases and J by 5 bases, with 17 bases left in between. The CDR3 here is CASRGYDREDQPQHF. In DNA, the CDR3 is TGTGCCAGCAGAGGTTACGACCGGGAGGATCAGCCCCAGCATTTT.

The CDR3 DNA reads as TGTGCCAGCAGCTTCTCTGGTGAGGATACGCAGTATTTT. Its protein product is CASSFSGEDTQYF. V and J are TRBV7-2 and TRBJ2-3, with unresolved D. Germline-derived CDR1 and CDR2 are SGHTA and FQGNSA. The CDR3 covers 13 residues. V dropped 3 bases and J dropped 6 bases, with 10 bases sitting between them.

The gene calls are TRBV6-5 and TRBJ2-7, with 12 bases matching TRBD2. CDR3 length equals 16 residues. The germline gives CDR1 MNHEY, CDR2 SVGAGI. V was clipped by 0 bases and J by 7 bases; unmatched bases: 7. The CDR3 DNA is TGTGCCAGCAGTTACTCGGCTAGCGGGGGGGAGTGGGAGCAGTACTTC. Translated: CASSYSASGGEWEQYF.

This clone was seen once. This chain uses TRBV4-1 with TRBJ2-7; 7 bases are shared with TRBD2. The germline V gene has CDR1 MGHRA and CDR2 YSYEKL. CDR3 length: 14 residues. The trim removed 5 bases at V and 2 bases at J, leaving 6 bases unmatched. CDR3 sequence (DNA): TGCGCCAGCAGCTCCGGGACTACTGCCTACGAGCAGTACTTC. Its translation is CASSSGTTAYEQYF.

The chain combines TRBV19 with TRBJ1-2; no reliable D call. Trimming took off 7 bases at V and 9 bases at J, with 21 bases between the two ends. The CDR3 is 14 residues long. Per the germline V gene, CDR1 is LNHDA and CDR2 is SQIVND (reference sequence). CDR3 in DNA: TGTGCCAGTAACGCTCCGGGATTCGATTTTCGCTACACCTTC. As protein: CASNAPGFDFRYTF.

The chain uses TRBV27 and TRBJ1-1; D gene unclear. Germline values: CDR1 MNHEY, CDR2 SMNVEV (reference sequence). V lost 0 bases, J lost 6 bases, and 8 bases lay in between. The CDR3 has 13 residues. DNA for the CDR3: TGTGCCAGCAGTTTATCGGGGAGGGCTGAAGCTTTCTTT. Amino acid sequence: CASSLSGRAEAFF.

CDR3 region: CASSPQLNTEAFF. The DNA for the CDR3 is TGTGCCAGTAGTCCCCAGTTGAACACTGAAGCTTTCTTT. The V call is TRBV19, the J call TRBJ1-1; D remains ambiguous. V was clipped by 5 bases and J by 0 bases, with 7 bases between them. This CDR3 is 13 amino acids long. Germline V gene sequence: CDR1 LNHDA, CDR2 SQIVND (reference sequence).

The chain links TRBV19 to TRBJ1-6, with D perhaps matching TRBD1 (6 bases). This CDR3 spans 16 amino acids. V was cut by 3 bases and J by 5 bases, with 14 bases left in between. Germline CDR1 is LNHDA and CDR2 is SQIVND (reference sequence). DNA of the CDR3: TGTGCCAGTAGTATTACGTCGACAGGAAATAATTCACCCCTCCACTTT. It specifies CASSITSTGNNSPLHF.

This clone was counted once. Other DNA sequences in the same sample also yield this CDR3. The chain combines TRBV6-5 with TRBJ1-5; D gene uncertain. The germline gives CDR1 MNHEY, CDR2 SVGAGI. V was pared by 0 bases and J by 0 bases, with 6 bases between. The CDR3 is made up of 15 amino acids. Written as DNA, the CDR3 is TGTGCCAGCAGTTACTCCCGCAGTAGCAATCAGCCCCAGCATTTT. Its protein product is CASSYSRSSNQPQHF.

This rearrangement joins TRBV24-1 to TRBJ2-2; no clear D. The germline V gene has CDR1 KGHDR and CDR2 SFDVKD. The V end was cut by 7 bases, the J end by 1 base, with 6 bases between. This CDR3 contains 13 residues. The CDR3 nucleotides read TGTGCCACCAGCCTCCTGAACACCGGGGAGCTGTTTTTT. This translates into CATSLLNTGELFF.

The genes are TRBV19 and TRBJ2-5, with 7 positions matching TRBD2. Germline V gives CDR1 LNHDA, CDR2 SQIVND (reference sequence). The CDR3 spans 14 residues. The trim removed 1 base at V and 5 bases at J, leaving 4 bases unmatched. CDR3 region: CASSIGGRGETQYF. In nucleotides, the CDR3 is TGTGCCAGTAGTATAGGCGGGAGAGGGGAGACCCAGTACTTC.

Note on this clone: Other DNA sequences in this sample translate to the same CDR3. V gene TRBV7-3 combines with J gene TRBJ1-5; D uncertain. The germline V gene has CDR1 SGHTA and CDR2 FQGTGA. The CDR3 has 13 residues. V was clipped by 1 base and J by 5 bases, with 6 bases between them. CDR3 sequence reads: CASSLNRDQPQHF. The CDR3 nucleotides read TGTGCCAGCAGCTTAAATAGGGATCAGCCCCAGCATTTT.